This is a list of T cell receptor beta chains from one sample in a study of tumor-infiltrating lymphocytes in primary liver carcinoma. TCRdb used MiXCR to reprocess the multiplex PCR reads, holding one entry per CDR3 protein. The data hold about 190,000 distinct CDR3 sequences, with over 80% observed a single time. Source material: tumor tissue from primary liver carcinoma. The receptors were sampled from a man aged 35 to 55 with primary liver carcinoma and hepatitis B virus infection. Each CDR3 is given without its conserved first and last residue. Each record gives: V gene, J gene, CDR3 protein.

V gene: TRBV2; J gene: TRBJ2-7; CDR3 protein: ASRFSWRGNEQY
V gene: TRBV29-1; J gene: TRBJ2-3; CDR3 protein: GVVLAGIDTQN
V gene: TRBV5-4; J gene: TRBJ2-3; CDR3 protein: ASSTSRVRTSTDTQY
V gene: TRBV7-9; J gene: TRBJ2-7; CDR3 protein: DSNLPGKEQY
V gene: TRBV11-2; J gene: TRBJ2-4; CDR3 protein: ASSLYRTALAKNIQY
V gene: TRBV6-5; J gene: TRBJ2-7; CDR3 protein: ASNSSGYDQY
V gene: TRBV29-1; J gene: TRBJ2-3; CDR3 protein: SVEDRTASTYTQY
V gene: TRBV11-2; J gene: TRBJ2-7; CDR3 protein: ASSSIRKSYEQY
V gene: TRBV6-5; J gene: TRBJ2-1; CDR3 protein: ATRVSCYNEQF
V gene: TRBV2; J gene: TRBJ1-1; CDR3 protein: ASRRDRDGTEAF
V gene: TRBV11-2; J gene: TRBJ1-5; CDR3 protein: ASSLVEVTGSNKPLH
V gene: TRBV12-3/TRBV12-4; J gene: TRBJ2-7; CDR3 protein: ASLDSTNGIYEQY
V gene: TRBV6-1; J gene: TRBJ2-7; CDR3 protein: ASSETWEQY
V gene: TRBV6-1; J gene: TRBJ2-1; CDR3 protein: ASGEEGGGYNEQF
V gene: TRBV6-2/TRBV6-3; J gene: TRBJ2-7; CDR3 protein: ASLDRDEQY
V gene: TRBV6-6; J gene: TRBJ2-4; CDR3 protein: ARNYSTSGIAKNIQY
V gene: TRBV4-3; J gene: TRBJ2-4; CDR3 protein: VSSQGFRMDIQY
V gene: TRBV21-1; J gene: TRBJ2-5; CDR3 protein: ASLAAFQETQY
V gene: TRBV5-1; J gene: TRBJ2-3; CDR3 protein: ANSLNGRASTDTQY
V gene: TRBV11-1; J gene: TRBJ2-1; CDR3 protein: ASSLVGSYNEQF
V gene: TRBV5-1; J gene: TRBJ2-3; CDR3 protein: ASSLGSTSTDTQY
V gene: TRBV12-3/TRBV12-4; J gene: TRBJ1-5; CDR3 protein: ARSPAAQANQPQH
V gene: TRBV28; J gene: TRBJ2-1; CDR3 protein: ASSLYHFPGLAEHNEQF
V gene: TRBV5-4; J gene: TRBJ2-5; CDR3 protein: ASSLGRGGETQY
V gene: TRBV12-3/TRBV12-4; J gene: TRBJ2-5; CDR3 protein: ASRGGIVQEAQY
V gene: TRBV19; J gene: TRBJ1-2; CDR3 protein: ARWPGGDYGYT
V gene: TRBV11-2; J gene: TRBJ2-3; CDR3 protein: TRRGTSGDTDTQY
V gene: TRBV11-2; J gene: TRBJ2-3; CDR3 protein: ASNIDPGETSTDTQY
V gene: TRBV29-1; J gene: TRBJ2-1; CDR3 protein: SVRTAMDEQF
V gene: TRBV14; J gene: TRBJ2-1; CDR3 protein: ASRAVVGCVNNEQF